Listed below are T cell receptor beta chains from one sample, sequenced in a study of CD8+CD57+ T cells in acquired aplastic anemia. MiXCR, applied by TCRdb to the reads, yields one record per CDR3 protein. This repertoire shows around 200,000 distinct CDR3 sequences, about half found once; its top ten account for around 2%. The source material was sorted CD4+, CD8+, or CD8+CD57+ T cells (not recorded which) from PBMCs. These receptors were taken from a human donor with aplastic anemia. The CDR3 runs from the conserved cysteine through the conserved F or W. A D gene is named only where the DNA matches it firmly. Size values are once, few and many counts, or a class for expanded clones, and some rows have none.

d_call clone_size j_call v_call cdr3_nt cdr3_aa
. few TRBJ1-1 TRBV7-3 TGTGCCAGCTCTTCAGGCCCTATGAACACTGAAGCTTTCTTT CASSSGPMNTEAFF
TRBD2 . TRBJ2-1 TRBV6-2/TRBV6-3 TGTGCCAGCAGTTACCGTAGACTAGCGGGAGGGCCATCTATCTACAATGAGCAGTTCTTC CASSYRRLAGGPSIYNEQFF
. many TRBJ2-7 TRBV2 TGTGCCAGCAGTCGGTGGGGCCAGGGTGTTGGCGAGCAGTACTTC CASSRWGQGVGEQYF
. once TRBJ2-7 TRBV7-9 TGTGCCAGCAGCCCCCTCCCGGAGGAGCAGTACTTC CASSPLPEEQYF
TRBD1 many TRBJ2-2 TRBV6-1 TGTGCCAGCAGCAGACAGGGGATCGGGGAGCTGTTTTTT CASSRQGIGELFF
. . TRBJ2-7 TRBV24-1 TGTGCCACCAGTGAAGGCCCCGGGGACGAGCAGTACTTC CATSEGPGDEQYF
. . TRBJ1-2 TRBV12-3/TRBV12-4 TGTGCCAGCAGTTTAGCGCGTCATGGGACGGCCTATGGCTACACCTTC CASSLARHGTAYGYTF
TRBD1 . TRBJ2-1 TRBV27 TGTGCCAGCAGTTTCCCCACCTCCAGGGGGAATGAGCAGTTCTTC CASSFPTSRGNEQFF
. few TRBJ1-6 TRBV10-2 TGCGCCAGCAAGGACAGTTCGAATTCACCCCTCCACTTT CASKDSSNSPLHF
TRBD2 . TRBJ2-7 TRBV15 TGTGCCACCAGCAGAGATCTAGGGAGGGACGAGCAGTACTTC CATSRDLGRDEQYF
. . TRBJ1-1 TRBV19 TGTGCCGGTAGTACCCGGGACCTACCAGAAGCTTCCTTT CAGSTRDLPEASF
. . TRBJ2-7 TRBV20-1 TGCAGTGCTGGCGTCGTCTACGAGCAGTACTTC CSAGVVYEQYF
TRBD1 many TRBJ1-1 TRBV9 TGTGCCAGCAGCGTTGGACAGGGGAACACTGAAGCTTTCTTT CASSVGQGNTEAFF
TRBD1 . TRBJ1-3 TRBV6-2/TRBV6-3 TGTGCCAGCAGTTACGATGGGACAGGAGGAAACACCACATATTTT CASSYDGTGGNTTYF
TRBD1 many TRBJ1-2 TRBV6-5 TGTGCCAGCAGTGGCGGACAGGGGGTCTATGGCTACACCTTC CASSGGQGVYGYTF
. many TRBJ2-1 TRBV24-1 TGTGCCACCAGTGATTTGAGAGGGCATGGAGGTGAGCAGTTCTTC CATSDLRGHGGEQFF
. few TRBJ1-2 TRBV20-1 TGCAGTGCTAGAGATGAGCTCACTAACTATGGCTACACCTTC CSARDELTNYGYTF
. once TRBJ1-1 TRBV12-3/TRBV12-4 TGTGCCAGCAGTCGTGGGCTCCTTAACACTGAAGCTTTCTTT CASSRGLLNTEAFF
. . TRBJ2-6 TRBV5-4 TGTGCCAGCAGCCCGAAGGGGGGTAGTGATATGTCTGGGGCCAACGTCCTGACTTTC CASSPKGGSDMSGANVLTF
. many TRBJ2-5 TRBV20-1 TGCAGTGCTAGGAGGGGGGGGCCAGAGACCCAGTACTTC CSARRGGPETQYF
TRBD1 . TRBJ2-7 TRBV10-3 TGTGCCACCTTAGGACAGGGCACTTACGAGCAGTACTTC CATLGQGTYEQYF
TRBD2 many TRBJ2-7 TRBV5-5 TGTGCCAGCAGCTTTATCCTAGCGGGTGAGCAGTACTTC CASSFILAGEQYF
. . TRBJ2-3 TRBV30 TGTGCCGCACCCTGGGGTGGCACAGATACGCAGTATTTT CAAPWGGTDTQYF
. many TRBJ1-1 TRBV2 TGTGCCAGCAGTATTCTCGGGACGAAAACTGAAGCTTTCTTT CASSILGTKTEAFF
. once TRBJ2-7 TRBV19 TGTGCCAGTAGTCACCGGGTTACCCCCTACGAGCAGTACTTC CASSHRVTPYEQYF
. . TRBJ1-2 TRBV5-1 TGTGCCAGCAGCCGGCCCGGGGAGTTCTATGGCTACACCTTC CASSRPGEFYGYTF
. few TRBJ1-2 TRBV18 TGTGCCAGCTCACCACTCGGACAGAACTATGGCTACACCTTC CASSPLGQNYGYTF
. once TRBJ2-3 TRBV15 TGTGCCAACGTCGGGAGCACAGATACGCAGTATTTT CANVGSTDTQYF
TRBD1 many TRBJ1-4 TRBV12-3/TRBV12-4 TGTGCCAGCAGCCCGGACAGGGGGGCGGTAAAACTGTTTTTT CASSPDRGAVKLFF
. many TRBJ1-2 TRBV7-9 TGTGCCAGCAGCTTAGCATGGGGAAACTATGGCTACACCTTC CASSLAWGNYGYTF
TRBD1 . TRBJ2-1 TRBV5-1 TGCGCCAGCAGCCCTGGGACAGAAACCTACAATGAGCAGTTCTTC CASSPGTETYNEQFF
. . TRBJ1-2 TRBV19 TGTGCCAGTAGTACTGTGGGCCGAGCGGACTATGGCTACACCTTC CASSTVGRADYGYTF